This T cell receptor (beta chain) was identified during a study of blood T cells in healthy people across ages. Combining a sample-barcoded 5' primer with a J-beta primer mix, a second PCR ran for roughly 7 to 12 cycles. TCRdb re-analysed the 5' RACE reads in MiXCR, keeping a single row per CDR3 protein. The sample records about 1.8 million distinct CDR3 sequences, 49% being singletons. Study-wide results and caveats: Calculation of diversity from one million T cells yielded estimates considered to be underestimates. Long-lived donors had more naive CD4+ cells and higher diversity than aged donors. No conclusive comparison of naive versus antigen-experienced cells was possible with unsorted PBMCs.

A word on this clonotype: The antigen remains unidentified.

The sequence was obtained from a woman in her 40s in good health. Sequencing was carried out using blood.

CDR3 in DNA: TGTGCCAGCACCTCTCCCGAGAGGAAGGAGCAGTTCTTC. The encoded protein is CASTSPERKEQFF. The rearrangement joins TRBV4-2 to TRBJ2-1; D not certain. Germline lookup yields CDR1 LGHNA and CDR2 YNFKEQ. There are 13 residues in the CDR3. V dropped 7 bases and J dropped 10 bases, with 17 bases sitting between them.